The following is a T cell receptor (beta chain) sequence with its context. Its binding antigen is unknown. Per-base quality was not reported, and no clone a single base away is much larger than it. The trial excluded patients who had a history of autoimmune disease or were on systemic immunosuppression. Peripheral blood for TCR sequencing was collected from all dose cohorts at baseline, on cycle 4 day 1, and on cycle 7 day 1. The samples were taken from a phase I, first-in-human, multicenter, open-label dose-escalation trial of ivuxolimab. Adults with locally advanced or metastatic head and neck squamous cell, hepatocellular, melanoma or renal cell carcinoma were enrolled in the trial. Before TCR sequencing, CD4+ T cells and CD8+ T cells were sorted from peripheral blood as separate populations. Trimming takes 1 base from V and 4 bases from J, and the germline ends sit 10 bases apart. Taken from cysteine to phenylalanine, the CDR3 has 14 residues. Here the CDR3 DNA is all that survives: 42 bases in frame from base 1. Based on the germline V gene (reference sequence), the CDR1 and CDR2 sequences are SEHNR and FQNEAQ.

Genomic DNA was isolated from the sorted cells so that the TCRbeta CDR3 region could be sequenced. The immunoSEQ Assay was used to sequence the TCRbeta CDR3 regions. In its TCRdb copy, this immuneACCESS table keeps in-frame sequences only and misses some clones. Where compared with another copy, unresolved V genes explain less than half of these, and the others have no known cause. For this sample the table gives under 80,000 clones, of which roughly 86% were detected only once. Approximately 0.7% of the sample goes to the ten largest clones. This entry belongs to a study of OX40 agonist ivuxolimab in advanced cancers. About the investigation overall: Ivuxolimab was a fully human IgG2 agonistic monoclonal antibody targeting the costimulatory receptor OX40 (CD134). Intravenous ivuxolimab was administered to patients every 2 weeks at six dose levels: 0.01, 0.1, 0.3, 1.5, 3 and 10 mg/kg. Of the roughly 52 dose-escalation patients, hepatocellular carcinoma was present in about 20, melanoma in around 15, renal cell carcinoma in 9 and head and neck cancer in 9. A male proportion of roughly 85% and a mean age of 60 years, ranging from roughly 23 to 85, were recorded for the dose-escalation cohort. Patients were allowed to have had prior anti-PD-1, anti-PD-L1 or anti-CTLA-4 therapy, and approximately 40% of the dose-escalation patients had previously received checkpoint inhibitors. Partial responses occurred in three dose-escalation patients, of whom one had hepatocellular carcinoma and two had cutaneous melanoma. The point of sequencing TCRbeta in the periphery was to test whether ivuxolimab changed TCR sequence diversity and drove clonal T-cell expansion. The paper describes the monotherapy dose-escalation part (N of about 47 patients) of the phase I trial of ivuxolimab.

Points the paper makes about the study in general: Low levels of normalized T-cell clonal expansion were also seen in some patients who did not respond. After ivuxolimab, expanded clones were on average more numerous among CD8+ T cells than among CD4+ T cells. Which antigens the clonally expanded peripheral T cells were specific for was not determined. In partial responders in the 0.1-3.0 mg/kg groups, normalized peripheral clonal expansion was found to be among the lowest, especially among CD8+ T cells. At doses of 0.1 to 3.0 mg/kg, clonal expansion of both CD4+ and CD8+ blood T cells was observed from baseline to week 6.

This receptor was taken from an adult with an advanced solid tumor such as melanoma, head and neck, liver or kidney cancer. The chain is made from TRBV7-9 and TRBJ1-1, with no reliable assignment of the D segment. This specimen was CD4+ or CD8+ T cells sorted from blood, taken in a trial of the OX40 agonist ivuxolimab. The nucleotide sequence is TGTGCCAGCAGCTTAGTGGCAGAACCCACTGAAGCTTTCTTT. Its protein is CASSLVAEPTEAFF.